These T cell receptor beta chains were read from a single sample in a study of early T cells in non-severe SARS-CoV-2 infection. MiXCR was run by TCRdb on the 5' RACE reads, yielding one entry per CDR3 protein. Altogether about 92,000 distinct CDR3 sequences are present, 14% being singletons, with the ten largest covering around 6.4%. Sequencing was carried out using whole blood. These TCRs come from an adult who was a healthcare worker with PCR-confirmed SARS-CoV-2 infection or an uninfected control (not recorded which). CDR3s leave out the opening cysteine and the closing phenylalanine or tryptophan.

V,CDR3
TRBV20-1,SARLPGQQYNSPLH
TRBV6-2/TRBV6-3,ASSQIFDTGGTQY
TRBV10-2,ASNTGQQREAF
TRBV29-1,SAGTSYEQY
TRBV25-1,ASSRLDRNTGELF
TRBV2,ASSDSVGNEQF
TRBV12-3/TRBV12-4,ASSSRQGSTDTQY
TRBV10-3,AISEGTGYGYT
TRBV29-1,SVQQGFNNEQF
TRBV29-1,SVVLGYDTQY
TRBV13,ASSLTGGYEQY
TRBV10-1,ASSGMNVYEQY
TRBV7-6,ASSLDAGFYNEQF
TRBV3-1,ASSPTGSGPQH
TRBV5-1,ASIPEAGTTDTQY
TRBV15,ATSRDGTGYEQY
TRBV7-9,ASSPPRTRSYGYT
TRBV11-2,ASSSGTRVGNIQY
TRBV12-3/TRBV12-4,ASKPDLNYGYT
TRBV11-2,ASSLPGGGGAF
TRBV6-2/TRBV6-3,ASSTKTSSYEQY
TRBV11-2,ASSLPPWQRAVLT
TRBV6-5,ASSAEGIGNQPQH
TRBV11-3,ASSYRGSPSYNEQF
TRBV3-1,ASSHRDQPQH
TRBV6-2/TRBV6-3,ASSYVRTRGEIGELF
TRBV3-1,ASSREQASGGYT
TRBV6-2/TRBV6-3,ASSYSAPGANVLT
TRBV23-1,ASSPRQNTGELF
TRBV5-1,ASSLYTGPPNEKLF
TRBV7-6,ASSPPGQGTGGYT
TRBV30,AWSSLGRGTV
TRBV24-1,ATDGTSTDTQY
TRBV18,ASSPYQGMSGAEAF
TRBV10-3,AISEPGQGGYEQY
TRBV29-1,SVVGGQGRDTGELF
TRBV15,ATSNRGVGTTSTDTQY
TRBV12-3/TRBV12-4,ASSPNELTYSSYNSPLH
TRBV6-2/TRBV6-3,ASTAGVGEQY
TRBV20-1,SASLDARGLAINEQF
TRBV9,ASSVEGSSSYEQY
TRBV6-1,ASSAHYRAGANVLT
TRBV6-6,ASSWAPLT
TRBV29-1,SVERDRFSNTEAF
TRBV28,ASSLFTSGGLDTQY
TRBV4-1,ASSQGDRAGANVLT
TRBV20-1,SAPTGGSYEQY
TRBV7-2,ASSLGTLAGFTDTQY
TRBV15,ATSRPGQVNQPQH
TRBV11-2,ASRVAGWLETQY
TRBV6-6,ASSLTSTGWDEQY
TRBV6-4,ASSEDSHGADTQY
TRBV24-1,ATSDFDEQF
TRBV5-6,ASSLERGGLYEQY
TRBV5-1,ASSFPTGTSPTGAGELF
TRBV11-2,ASFSQGARTEAF